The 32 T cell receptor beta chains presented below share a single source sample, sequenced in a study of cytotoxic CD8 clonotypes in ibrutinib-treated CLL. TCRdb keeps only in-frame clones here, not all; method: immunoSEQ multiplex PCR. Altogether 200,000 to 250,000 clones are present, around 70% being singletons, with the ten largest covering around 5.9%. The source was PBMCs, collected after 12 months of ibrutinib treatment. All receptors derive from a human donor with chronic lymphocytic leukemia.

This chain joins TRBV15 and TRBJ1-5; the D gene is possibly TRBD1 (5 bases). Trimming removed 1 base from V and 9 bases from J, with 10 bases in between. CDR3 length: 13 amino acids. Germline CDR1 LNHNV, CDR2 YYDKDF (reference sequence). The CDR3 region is CATSRGTTRPQHF. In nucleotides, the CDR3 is TGTGCCACCAGCAGAGGGACAACCAGGCCCCAGCATTTT.

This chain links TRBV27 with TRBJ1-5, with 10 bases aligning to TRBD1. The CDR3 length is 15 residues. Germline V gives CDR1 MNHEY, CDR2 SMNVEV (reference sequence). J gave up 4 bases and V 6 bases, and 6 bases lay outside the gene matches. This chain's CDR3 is CASRGGTGDNQPQHF. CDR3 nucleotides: TGTGCCAGCAGAGGGGGGACAGGGGATAATCAGCCCCAGCATTTT.

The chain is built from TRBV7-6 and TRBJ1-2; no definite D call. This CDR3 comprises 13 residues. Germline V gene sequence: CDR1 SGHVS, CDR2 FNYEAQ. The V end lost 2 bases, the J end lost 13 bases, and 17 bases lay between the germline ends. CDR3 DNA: TGTGCCAGCAGCTTACCATCGAAAGCCTCCCGCACCTTC. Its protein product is CASSLPSKASRTF. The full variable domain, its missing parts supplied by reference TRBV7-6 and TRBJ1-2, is GAGVSQSPRYKVTKRGQDVALRCDPISGHVSLYWYRQALGQGPEFLTYFNYEAQQDKSGLPNDRFSAERPEGSISTLTIQRTEQRDSAMYRCASSLPSKASRTFGSGTRLTVV.

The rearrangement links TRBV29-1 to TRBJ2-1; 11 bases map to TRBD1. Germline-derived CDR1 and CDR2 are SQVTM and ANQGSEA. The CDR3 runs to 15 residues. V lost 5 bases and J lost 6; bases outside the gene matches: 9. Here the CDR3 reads CSVNGRDRGINEQFF. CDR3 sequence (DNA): TGCAGCGTTAATGGGCGGGACAGGGGGATCAATGAGCAGTTCTTC.

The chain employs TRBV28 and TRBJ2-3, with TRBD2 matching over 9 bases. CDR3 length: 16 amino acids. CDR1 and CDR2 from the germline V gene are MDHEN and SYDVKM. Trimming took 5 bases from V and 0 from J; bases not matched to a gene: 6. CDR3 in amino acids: CASSPLAGASTDTQYF. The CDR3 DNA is TGTGCCAGCAGTCCGTTAGCGGGAGCTAGCACAGATACGCAGTATTTT.

The CDR3 loop is CASSLGPGWKFF. CDR3 DNA: TGTGCCAGCAGCTTAGGGCCAGGGTGGAAGTTCTTC. The chain is built from TRBV7-2 and TRBJ2-1, with a weak D call TRBD1 (5 bases). This CDR3 is 12 amino acids long. V was trimmed by 1 base and J by 14 bases, leaving 12 bases between them. The germline CDR1 and CDR2 sequences are SGHTA and FQGNSA. Filled out from reference TRBV7-2 and TRBJ2-1, the complete variable domain reads GAGVSQSPSNKVTEKGKDVELRCDPISGHTALYWYRQSLGQGLEFLIYFQGNSAPDKSGLPSDRFSAERTGGSVSTLTIQRTQQEDSAVYLCASSLGPGWKFFGPGTRLTVL.

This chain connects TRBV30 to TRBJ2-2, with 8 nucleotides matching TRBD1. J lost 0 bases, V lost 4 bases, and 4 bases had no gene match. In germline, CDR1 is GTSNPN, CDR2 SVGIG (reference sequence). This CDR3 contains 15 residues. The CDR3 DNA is TGTGCCTGGAACCGACAGGGGACGAACACCGGGGAGCTGTTTTTT. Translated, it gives CAWNRQGTNTGELFF.

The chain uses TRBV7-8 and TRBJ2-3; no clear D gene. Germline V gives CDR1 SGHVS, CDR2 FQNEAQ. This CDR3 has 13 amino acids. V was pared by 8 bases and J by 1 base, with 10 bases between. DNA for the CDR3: TGTGCCAGCGGAATGATCCGCACAGATACGCAGTATTTT. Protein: CASGMIRTDTQYF.

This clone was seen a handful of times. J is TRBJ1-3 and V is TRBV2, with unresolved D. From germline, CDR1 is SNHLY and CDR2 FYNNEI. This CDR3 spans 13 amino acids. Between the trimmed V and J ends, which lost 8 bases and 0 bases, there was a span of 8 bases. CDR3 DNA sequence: TGTGCCAGCCGGGCGAGCTCTGGAAACACCATATATTTT. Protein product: CASRASSGNTIYF.

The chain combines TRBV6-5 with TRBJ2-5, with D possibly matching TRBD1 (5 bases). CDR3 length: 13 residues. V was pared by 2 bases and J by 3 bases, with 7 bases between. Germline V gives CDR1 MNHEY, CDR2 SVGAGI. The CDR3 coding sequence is TGTGCCAGCAGTTACAACAGGAAAGAGACCCAGTACTTC. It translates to CASSYNRKETQYF.

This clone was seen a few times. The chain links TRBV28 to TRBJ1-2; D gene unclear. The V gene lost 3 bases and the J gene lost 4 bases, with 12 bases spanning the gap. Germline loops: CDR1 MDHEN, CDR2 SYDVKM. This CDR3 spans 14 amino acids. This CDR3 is CASSLSTAVYGYTF. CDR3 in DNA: TGTGCCAGCAGTTTGAGTACAGCTGTCTATGGCTACACCTTC.

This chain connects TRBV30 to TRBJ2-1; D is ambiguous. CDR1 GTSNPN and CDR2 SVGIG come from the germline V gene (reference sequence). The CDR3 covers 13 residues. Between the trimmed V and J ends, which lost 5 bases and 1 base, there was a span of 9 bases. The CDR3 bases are TGTGCCTGGCTACCACCATCCTACAATGAGCAGTTCTTC. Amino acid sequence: CAWLPPSYNEQFF.

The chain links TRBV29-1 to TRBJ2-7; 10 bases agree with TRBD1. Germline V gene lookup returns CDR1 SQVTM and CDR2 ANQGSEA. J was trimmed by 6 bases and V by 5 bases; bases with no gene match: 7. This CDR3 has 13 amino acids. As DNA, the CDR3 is TGCAGCGTTATCCAGGGACAGGGGAGCGAGCAGTACTTC. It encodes CSVIQGQGSEQYF.

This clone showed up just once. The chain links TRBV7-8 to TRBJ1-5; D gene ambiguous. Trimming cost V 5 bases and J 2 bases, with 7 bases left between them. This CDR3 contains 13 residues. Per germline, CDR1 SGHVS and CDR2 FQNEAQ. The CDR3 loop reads CASSRPGNQPQHF. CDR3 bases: TGTGCCAGCAGCCGCCCGGGCAATCAGCCCCAGCATTTT.

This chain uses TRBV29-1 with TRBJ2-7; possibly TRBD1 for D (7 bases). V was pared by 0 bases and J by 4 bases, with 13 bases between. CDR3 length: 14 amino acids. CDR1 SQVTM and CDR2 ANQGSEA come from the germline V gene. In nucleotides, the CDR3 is TGCAGCGTTGAAGAATCAGGGGGAGGTTACGAGCAGTACTTC. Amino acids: CSVEESGGGYEQYF.

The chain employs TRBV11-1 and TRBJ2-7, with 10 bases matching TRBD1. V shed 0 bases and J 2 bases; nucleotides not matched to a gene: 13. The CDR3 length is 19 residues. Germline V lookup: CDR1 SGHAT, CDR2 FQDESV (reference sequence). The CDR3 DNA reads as TGTGCCAGCAGCTTAGCGCAAAAGGACAGGGGGAGGGAACCCTACGAGCAGTACTTC. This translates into CASSLAQKDRGREPYEQYF.

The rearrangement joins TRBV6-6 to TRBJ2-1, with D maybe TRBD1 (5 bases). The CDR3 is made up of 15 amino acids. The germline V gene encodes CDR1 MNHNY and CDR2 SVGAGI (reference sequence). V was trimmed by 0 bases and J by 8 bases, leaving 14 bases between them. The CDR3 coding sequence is TGTGCCAGCAGTTACTCATGGGGCGCCGCGGATGAGCAGTTCTTC. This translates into CASSYSWGAADEQFF.

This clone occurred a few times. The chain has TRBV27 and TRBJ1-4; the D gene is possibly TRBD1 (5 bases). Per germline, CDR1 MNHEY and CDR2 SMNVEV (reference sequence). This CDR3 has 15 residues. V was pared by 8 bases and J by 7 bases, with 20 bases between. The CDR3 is CASSTLDNRGEKLFF. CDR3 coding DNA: TGTGCCAGCTCGACCCTGGACAACCGGGGTGAAAAACTGTTTTTT.

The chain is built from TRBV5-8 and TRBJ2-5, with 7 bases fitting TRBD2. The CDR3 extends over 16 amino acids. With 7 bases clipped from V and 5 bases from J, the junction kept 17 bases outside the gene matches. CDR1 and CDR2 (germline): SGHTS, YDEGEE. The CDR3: CASPSGPGLPRETQYF. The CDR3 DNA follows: TGTGCCAGCCCTAGCGGACCAGGACTGCCTAGGGAGACCCAGTACTTC. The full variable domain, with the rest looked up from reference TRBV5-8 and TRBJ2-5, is EAGVTQSPTHLIKTRGQQATLRCSPISGHTSVYWYQQALGLGLQFLLWYDEGEERNRGNFPPRFSGRQFPNYSSELNVNALELEDSALYLCASPSGPGLPRETQYFGPGTRLLVL.

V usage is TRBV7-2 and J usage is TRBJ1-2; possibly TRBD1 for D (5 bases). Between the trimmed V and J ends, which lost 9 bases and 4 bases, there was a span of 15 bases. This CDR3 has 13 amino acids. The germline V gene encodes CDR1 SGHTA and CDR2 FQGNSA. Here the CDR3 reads CASGAGSFYGYTF. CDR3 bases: TGTGCCAGTGGCGCAGGGAGTTTCTATGGCTACACCTTC.

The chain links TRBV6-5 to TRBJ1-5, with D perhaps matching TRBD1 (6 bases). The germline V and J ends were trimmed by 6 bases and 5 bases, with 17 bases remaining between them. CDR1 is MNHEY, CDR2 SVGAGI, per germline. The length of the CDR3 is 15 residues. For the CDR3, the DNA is TGTGCCAGCAGCTCCTCCGGGACACAGTATCAGCCCCAGCATTTT. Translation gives CASSSSGTQYQPQHF.

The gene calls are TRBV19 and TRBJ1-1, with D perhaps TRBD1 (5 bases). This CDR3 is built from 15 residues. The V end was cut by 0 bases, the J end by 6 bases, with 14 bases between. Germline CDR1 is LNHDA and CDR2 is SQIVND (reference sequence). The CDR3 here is CASSIDLGGTPEAFF. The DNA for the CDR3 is TGTGCCAGTAGTATAGACCTTGGGGGGACGCCTGAAGCTTTCTTT.

The CDR3 nucleotides are TGTGCCAGCAGAGTGAGACAGGCACTGAACACTGAAGCTTTCTTT. This encodes CASRVRQALNTEAFF. The V and J genes are TRBV6-1 and TRBJ1-1; D is perhaps TRBD1 (6 bases). V dropped 6 bases and J dropped 0 bases, with 14 bases sitting between them. CDR3 length equals 15 residues. CDR1 and CDR2 from the germline V gene are MNHNS and SASEGT.

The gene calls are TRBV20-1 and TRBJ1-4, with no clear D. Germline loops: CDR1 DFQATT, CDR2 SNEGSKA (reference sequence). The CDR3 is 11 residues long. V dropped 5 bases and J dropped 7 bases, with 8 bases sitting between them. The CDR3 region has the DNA TGCAGTGCTTCGGCGGGTGAAAAACTGTTTTTT. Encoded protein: CSASAGEKLFF.

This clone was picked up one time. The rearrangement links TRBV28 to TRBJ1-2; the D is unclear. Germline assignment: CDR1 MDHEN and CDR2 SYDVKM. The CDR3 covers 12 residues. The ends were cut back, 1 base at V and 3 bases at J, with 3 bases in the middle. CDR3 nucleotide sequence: TGTGCCAGCAGTTTATTATACTATGGCTACACCTTC. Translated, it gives CASSLLYYGYTF.

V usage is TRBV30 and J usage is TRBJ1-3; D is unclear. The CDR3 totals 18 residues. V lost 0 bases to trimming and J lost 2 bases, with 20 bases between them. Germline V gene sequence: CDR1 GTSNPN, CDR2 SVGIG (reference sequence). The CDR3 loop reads CAWSVDRTSTPTGNTIYF. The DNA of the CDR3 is TGTGCCTGGAGTGTAGATCGCACCTCTACGCCAACTGGAAACACCATATATTTT.

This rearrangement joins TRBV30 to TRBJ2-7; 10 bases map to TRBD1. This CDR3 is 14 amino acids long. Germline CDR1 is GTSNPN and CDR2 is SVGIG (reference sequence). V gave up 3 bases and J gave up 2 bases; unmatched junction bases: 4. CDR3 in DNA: TGTGCCTGGAGGGACAGGGGGAGAACCTACGAGCAGTACTTC. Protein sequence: CAWRDRGRTYEQYF. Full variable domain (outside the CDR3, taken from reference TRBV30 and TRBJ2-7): SQTIHQWPATLVQPVGSPLSLECTVEGTSNPNLYWYRQAAGRGLQLLFYSVGIGQISSEVPQNLSASRPQDRQFILSSKKLLLSDSGFYLCAWRDRGRTYEQYFGPGTRLTVT.

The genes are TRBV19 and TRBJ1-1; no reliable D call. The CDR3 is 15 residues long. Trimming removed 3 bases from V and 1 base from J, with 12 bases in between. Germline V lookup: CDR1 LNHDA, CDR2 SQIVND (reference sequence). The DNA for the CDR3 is TGTGCCAGTAGTATCGATCGGTGGGAGAACACTGAAGCTTTCTTT. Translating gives CASSIDRWENTEAFF.

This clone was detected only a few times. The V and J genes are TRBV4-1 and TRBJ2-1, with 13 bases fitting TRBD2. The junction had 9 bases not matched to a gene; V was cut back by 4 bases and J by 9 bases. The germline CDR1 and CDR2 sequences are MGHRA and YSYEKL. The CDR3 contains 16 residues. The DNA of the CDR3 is TGCGCCAGCAGCCCCCGGGCGAGACTAGCGGGGGGTGAGCAGTTCTTC. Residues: CASSPRARLAGGEQFF.

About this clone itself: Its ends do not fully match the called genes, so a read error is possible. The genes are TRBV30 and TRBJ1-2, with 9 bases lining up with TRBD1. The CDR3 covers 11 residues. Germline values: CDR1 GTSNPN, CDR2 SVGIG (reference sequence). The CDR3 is CAWRYRGRTHF. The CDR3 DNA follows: TGTGCCTGGAGGTACAGGGGGCGGACCCACTTC.

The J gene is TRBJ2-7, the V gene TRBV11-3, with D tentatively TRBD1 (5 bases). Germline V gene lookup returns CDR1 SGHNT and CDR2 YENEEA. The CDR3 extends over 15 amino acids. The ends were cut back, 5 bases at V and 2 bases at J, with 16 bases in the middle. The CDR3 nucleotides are TGTGCCAGCAGCCCGACCTACAGGCCACCCTACGAGCAGTACTTC. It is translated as CASSPTYRPPYEQYF.

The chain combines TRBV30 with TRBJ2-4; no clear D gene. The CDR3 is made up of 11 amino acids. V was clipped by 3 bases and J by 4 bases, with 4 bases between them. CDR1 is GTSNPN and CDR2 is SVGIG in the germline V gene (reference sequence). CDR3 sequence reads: CAWSGKNIQYF. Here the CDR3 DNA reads TGTGCCTGGAGCGGAAAAAACATTCAGTACTTC. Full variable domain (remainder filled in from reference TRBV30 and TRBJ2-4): SQTIHQWPATLVQPVGSPLSLECTVEGTSNPNLYWYRQAAGRGLQLLFYSVGIGQISSEVPQNLSASRPQDRQFILSSKKLLLSDSGFYLCAWSGKNIQYFGAGTRLSVL.